These 6 T cell receptor beta chains were sequenced from one sample in a study of shared clonotypes between healthy human individuals. Repertoires were generated with immunoSEQ multiplex PCR, while TCRdb's copy carries only in-frame clones and drops some. The sample has 2 million to 3 million clones; over 85% are singletons. The sample consisted of naive CD4+ T cells sorted from blood. The subset denotes: CD45RA+ positively selected. These receptor sequences come from a man between 18 and 35 years old in good health.

The chain is built from TRBV28 and TRBJ1-6; the D gene is possibly TRBD1 (5 bases). Germline V gives CDR1 MDHEN, CDR2 SYDVKM. Trimming cost V 5 bases and J 9 bases, with 17 bases left between them. The CDR3 is 15 residues long. CDR3 sequence reads: CASSTETDRGSPLHF. CDR3 sequence (DNA): TGTGCCAGCAGTACCGAGACAGATCGAGGTTCACCCCTCCACTTT.

This chain connects TRBV15 to TRBJ2-3, with 11 bases lining up with TRBD2. Germline trimming cut 4 bases from V and 3 bases from J; bases unmatched to any gene: 18. This CDR3 has 20 residues. The germline CDR1 and CDR2 sequences are LNHNV and YYDKDF (reference sequence). CDR3 nucleotide sequence: TGTGCCACCAGCACCGCGGAAGGGACTAGCGGCCATCTCGGGACAGATACGCAGTATTTT. Translating it yields CATSTAEGTSGHLGTDTQYF.

This chain connects TRBV7-2 to TRBJ2-2; TRBD2 matches 10 bases. The CDR3 contains 17 residues. V was clipped by 5 bases and J by 6 bases; unmatched bases: 12. Germline V lookup: CDR1 SGHTA, CDR2 FQGNSA. The CDR3 DNA sequence: TGTGCCAGCAGCACCTCGCTAGCGGGAGACAGGGCCGGGGAGCTGTTTTTT. This encodes CASSTSLAGDRAGELFF.

The chain joins TRBV20-1 to TRBJ2-7; no firm D call. There are 10 residues in the CDR3. Germline values: CDR1 DFQATT, CDR2 SNEGSKA (reference sequence). Trimming left V 5 bases short and J 7 bases short, with 9 bases between. Written as DNA, the CDR3 is TGCAGTGCTCGAAGGGAAGAGCAGTACTTC. It is translated as CSARREEQYF.

The chain combines TRBV5-4 with TRBJ2-2; no definite D call. CDR1 is SGHNT, CDR2 YYREEE, per germline (reference sequence). This CDR3 region has 15 residues. Trimming pared 0 bases from V and 7 bases from J, leaving 13 bases between. The CDR3 loop is CASSLVSDDGGELFF. The CDR3 DNA reads as TGTGCCAGCAGCTTGGTATCGGATGATGGCGGGGAGCTGTTTTTT.

The V call is TRBV29-1, the J call TRBJ1-4; the D is unclear. This CDR3 is 13 amino acids long. CDR1 is SQVTM and CDR2 is ANQGSEA in the germline V gene. The V gene lost 6 bases and the J gene lost 4 bases, with 12 bases spanning the gap. As DNA, the CDR3 is TGCAGCGTAGTCTCGGGCCGTAATGAAAAACTGTTTTTT. Its translation is CSVVSGRNEKLFF.